Listed below are T cell receptor beta chains from one sample, sequenced in a study of CD8+ T cells in alopecia areata. Clones were read by immunoSEQ multiplex PCR, and TCRdb kept only the in-frame ones, dropping some. The sample holds a few hundred thousand clones, approximately 53% seen once. The source material was CD8+ T cells sorted from blood. Every receptor here comes from a human donor in good health. Each CDR3 is given with its conserved first and last residue. D genes are given only for firm matches. For some rows the clone size is stated as once, few or many, or as a class when expanded; others skip it.

V: TRBV4-1; D: TRBD1; size: many; J: TRBJ2-7; DNA: TGCGCCAGCAGCCAAGAATGGGACAGGGAGTACGAGCAGTACTTC; CDR3: CASSQEWDREYEQYF
V: TRBV29-1; D: NA; size: NA; J: TRBJ1-2; DNA: TGCAGCGTTGAAGAGCGCAGGGGAGGTCCTGGCTACACCTTC; CDR3: CSVEERRGGPGYTF
V: TRBV13; D: NA; size: NA; J: TRBJ2-5; DNA: TGTGCCAGCAGCTTCCCCCAAGAGACCCAGTACTTC; CDR3: CASSFPQETQYF
V: TRBV7-6; D: NA; size: NA; J: TRBJ2-7; DNA: TGTGCCAGCAGCTTATCCCAGCTAAGCTCCTACGAGCAGTACTTC; CDR3: CASSLSQLSSYEQYF
V: TRBV2; D: TRBD2; size: NA; J: TRBJ2-3; DNA: TGTGCCAGCAGTGACGAAGCGGGGGGAATCACAGATACGCAGTATTTT; CDR3: CASSDEAGGITDTQYF
V: TRBV6-5; D: NA; size: NA; J: TRBJ2-3; DNA: TGTGCCAGCAGTTACCGCGTGGGGCTGGGAGGTACGCAGTATTTT; CDR3: CASSYRVGLGGTQYF
V: TRBV2; D: NA; size: few; J: TRBJ1-2; DNA: TGTGCCAGCAGTCTTGGCAGGGATGGTGATGGCTACACCTTC; CDR3: CASSLGRDGDGYTF
V: TRBV5-4; D: NA; size: NA; J: TRBJ2-1; DNA: TGTGCCAGCAGCCCTCGGGGCAGGGGAGAGCAGTTCTTC; CDR3: CASSPRGRGEQFF
V: TRBV6-5; D: NA; size: NA; J: TRBJ1-1; DNA: TGTGCCAGCAGTCCTGGCCGGGAAGTGGCTGAAGCTTTCTTT; CDR3: CASSPGREVAEAFF
V: TRBV7-9; D: NA; size: few; J: TRBJ1-1; DNA: TGTGCCAGCAGCCCAAGCTCCACGGCAGGCACTGAAGCTTTCTTT; CDR3: CASSPSSTAGTEAFF
V: TRBV27; D: NA; size: few; J: TRBJ2-3; DNA: TGTGCCAGCAGTTTCCCCCCAGATACGCAGTATTTT; CDR3: CASSFPPDTQYF
V: TRBV29-1; D: NA; size: few; J: TRBJ1-2; DNA: TGCAGCGTTGAAGATCGGATAGCTAACTATGGCTACACCTTC; CDR3: CSVEDRIANYGYTF
V: TRBV7-9; D: NA; size: few; J: TRBJ1-4; DNA: TGTGCCAGCAGCTTCAGTGGAGGCGAAAAACTGTTTTTT; CDR3: CASSFSGGEKLFF
V: TRBV7-9; D: NA; size: NA; J: TRBJ1-2; DNA: TGTGCCAGCAGCTTAAGCGGCCAGGGTGGGGACTATGGCTACACCTTC; CDR3: CASSLSGQGGDYGYTF
V: TRBV5-1; D: NA; size: few; J: TRBJ2-1; DNA: TGCGCCAGCAGCTTGGCCAACAGTGACACAAACAATGAGCAGTTCTTC; CDR3: CASSLANSDTNNEQFF
V: TRBV28; D: NA; size: few; J: TRBJ1-3; DNA: TGTGCCAGCAGTTTATCCCCAGGAAACACCATATATTTT; CDR3: CASSLSPGNTIYF
V: TRBV9; D: NA; size: NA; J: TRBJ1-6; DNA: TGTGCCAGCAGCGTAGGGAATCCACCCCTCCACTTT; CDR3: CASSVGNPPLHF
V: TRBV19; D: NA; size: NA; J: TRBJ1-4; DNA: TGTGCCAGTAGTGGTTATGGTAATGAAAAACTGTTTTTT; CDR3: CASSGYGNEKLFF
V: TRBV6-4; D: NA; size: few; J: TRBJ1-6; DNA: TGTGCCAGCAGTGACTCAGGGAATTCACCCCTCCACTTT; CDR3: CASSDSGNSPLHF
V: TRBV19; D: TRBD1; size: few; J: TRBJ1-1; DNA: TGTGCCAGTAGTGTGGGACAGGCCACTGAAGCTTTCTTT; CDR3: CASSVGQATEAFF
V: TRBV4-1; D: TRBD1; size: NA; J: TRBJ1-5; DNA: TGCGCCAGCAGCCAAGATGGGACAGGAGCTTTGGCCCAGCATTTT; CDR3: CASSQDGTGALAQHF
V: TRBV29-1; D: NA; size: few; J: TRBJ2-2; DNA: TGCAGCGTCACGGATGGGCGGACCGGGGAGCTGTTTTTT; CDR3: CSVTDGRTGELFF
V: TRBV5-1; D: TRBD1; size: NA; J: TRBJ1-1; DNA: TGCGCCAGCAGCTTACCAGGACAGGTAAATGAAGCTTTCTTT; CDR3: CASSLPGQVNEAFF
V: TRBV29-1; D: TRBD1; size: NA; J: TRBJ1-2; DNA: TGCAGCGTCCCGGACAGGGGGCTCTATGGCTACACCTTC; CDR3: CSVPDRGLYGYTF
V: TRBV19; D: NA; size: few; J: TRBJ1-5; DNA: TGTGCCAGTAGTATAGTAGGGTCTCAGCCCCAGCATTTT; CDR3: CASSIVGSQPQHF
V: TRBV29-1; D: NA; size: NA; J: TRBJ1-1; DNA: TGCAGCGTTCTTTTCGGGCGGACTGAAGCTTTCTTT; CDR3: CSVLFGRTEAFF